The entry below describes one T cell receptor beta chain. Antigen specificity is unknown. Time point specified: recipient sample about 28 days before transplant, after cytoreduction. These data are taken from a study of T cell clonotyping in hematopoietic cell transplantation. Study background: Cytoreduction preceded collection of pretransplant recipient samples.

Data came from immunoSEQ multiplex PCR; TCRdb stores just in-frame clones and leaves some out. This sample has 65,000 to 80,000 clones, with about 95% found just once. Points from the study as a whole: At the given depth, recipient repertoires were over 95% de novo clonotypes. Without cell sorting, CD4 versus CD8 contributions remain unresolved. After transplant, recipient diversity fell while pathologically expanded clonotypes grew through day 180.

Germline CDR1 GTSNPN, CDR2 SVGIG (reference sequence). The CDR3 runs 15 residues. J was trimmed by 6 bases and V by 0 bases; bases with no gene match: 9. This chain connects TRBV30 to TRBJ1-2, with TRBD1 matching over 8 bases. The source of this sequence is a woman aged 45 to 65 with acute myeloid leukemia. Some clones in this sample may be carry-over from other donors' samples. The source was peripheral blood mononuclear cells, collected before stem cell transplant. CDR3 sequence: CAWSVRQGQWNGYTF. The CDR3 DNA sequence: TGTGCCTGGAGTGTTCGACAGGGGCAGTGGAATGGCTACACCTTC.